These T cell receptor beta chains were read from a single sample in a study of T cells in localized non-small cell lung cancer. TCRdb's copy holds only in-frame clones and misses some; the assay was immunoSEQ multiplex PCR. The sample has about 130,000 clones, 70% to 90% seen once; the top ten hold approximately 1.5%. Specimen: peripheral blood, collected before any cancer treatment. Every receptor here comes from a female donor of 60 years or more with stage I lung adenocarcinoma. Each CDR3 is given with its conserved first and last residue. The D gene is left open where the match is weak. Size is omitted from some rows. Given values are once, few, many or a class for expanded clones.

TRBV29-1	TRBJ2-1	.	TRBD2	CSVGGSGGRSYNEQFF	TGCAGCGTTGGCGGGAGTGGGGGTAGGTCCTACAATGAGCAGTTCTTC
TRBV5-4	TRBJ2-6	.	.	CASSLVAGANVLTF	TGTGCCAGCAGCTTGGTGGCTGGGGCCAACGTCCTGACTTTC
TRBV2	TRBJ1-1	.	.	CASSEATEAFF	TGTGCCAGCAGTGAAGCCACTGAAGCTTTCTTT
TRBV6-1	TRBJ2-3	.	.	CASSEQGGADTQYF	TGTGCCAGCAGTGAACAGGGGGGGGCAGATACGCAGTATTTT
TRBV10-3	TRBJ1-2	few	.	CAISESKGSGYGYTF	TGTGCCATCAGTGAGTCGAAAGGGTCGGGCTATGGCTACACCTTC
TRBV5-4	TRBJ2-3	.	TRBD1	CASSEGQGTDTQYF	TGTGCCAGCAGCGAGGGACAGGGAACGGATACGCAGTATTTT
TRBV28	TRBJ1-4	.	TRBD1	CASAENGGQGWGKLFF	TGTGCCAGCGCCGAAAACGGGGGACAGGGGTGGGGGAAACTGTTTTTT
TRBV28	TRBJ2-7	.	TRBD2	CASSEREINEQYF	TGTGCCAGCAGTGAGCGGGAGATCAACGAGCAGTACTTC
TRBV5-5	TRBJ2-7	.	TRBD2	CASSLIPGLADYEQYF	TGTGCCAGCAGCCTGATACCGGGACTAGCGGACTACGAGCAGTACTTC
TRBV7-9	TRBJ1-1	.	TRBD1	CASSLRDSDTEAFF	TGTGCCAGCAGCCTCCGGGACAGCGACACTGAAGCTTTCTTT
TRBV7-9	TRBJ2-2	.	TRBD2	CASSLGLAGGTGELFF	TGTGCCAGCAGCTTAGGACTAGCGGGAGGAACCGGGGAGCTGTTTTTT
TRBV7-2	TRBJ1-1	.	TRBD1	CASSRQGARGTEAFF	TGTGCCAGCAGCAGACAGGGGGCGCGGGGCACTGAAGCTTTCTTT
TRBV28	TRBJ2-7	.	TRBD1	CASIGTGAEQYF	TGTGCCAGCATCGGGACAGGGGCCGAGCAGTACTTC
TRBV14	TRBJ2-7	.	.	CASSRGGLNYEQYF	TGTGCCAGCAGCCGAGGGGGACTCAACTACGAGCAGTACTTC
TRBV19	TRBJ2-3	.	TRBD2	CASSIRLAGVTDTQYF	TGTGCCAGTAGTATACGACTAGCGGGGGTCACAGATACGCAGTATTTT
TRBV18	TRBJ1-5	.	.	CASSPAVSGLSNQPQHF	TGTGCCAGCTCACCAGCGGTGTCGGGGTTGAGCAATCAGCCCCAGCATTTT
TRBV27	TRBJ2-7	.	.	CASSAPLALYEQYF	TGTGCCAGCAGTGCCCCCCTGGCGCTCTACGAGCAGTACTTC
TRBV18	TRBJ2-2	.	TRBD1	CASSPPWDSHTGELFF	TGTGCCAGCTCACCACCGTGGGACAGCCACACCGGGGAGCTGTTTTTT
TRBV19	TRBJ1-3	.	.	CASSYGDRGNTIYF	TGTGCCAGCTCTTACGGAGACCGCGGAAACACCATATATTTT
TRBV10-3	TRBJ2-2	.	TRBD2	CAIREGTTFTGELFF	TGTGCCATCAGGGAAGGGACTACCTTCACCGGGGAGCTGTTTTTT
TRBV28	TRBJ2-3	.	TRBD2	CASRGLAGASDTQYF	TGTGCCAGCAGAGGACTAGCGGGAGCATCAGATACGCAGTATTTT
TRBV6-4	TRBJ2-2	.	.	CASSDSVPSGELFF	TGTGCCAGCAGTGACTCGGTCCCATCCGGGGAGCTGTTTTTT
TRBV29-1	TRBJ1-5	.	.	CSARGRSNQPQHF	TGCAGCGCAAGGGGCCGGAGCAATCAGCCCCAGCATTTT
TRBV5-3	TRBJ2-3	once	TRBD2	CARRTREKASTDTQYF	TGTGCCAGAAGGACGCGGGAGAAGGCAAGCACAGATACGCAGTATTTT
TRBV29-1	TRBJ2-2	few	.	CSVRVGGTGELFF	TGCAGCGTGCGGGTAGGGGGAACCGGGGAGCTGTTTTTT
TRBV5-6	TRBJ2-1	once	.	CASSLGLAGFFEQFF	TGTGCCAGCAGCTTGGGGCTAGCCGGGTTTTTCGAGCAGTTCTTC
TRBV30	TRBJ2-7	.	.	CAWSERYEQYF	TGTGCCTGGAGTGAGCGCTACGAGCAGTACTTC
TRBV28	TRBJ1-2	.	.	CASSLTRAGYTF	TGTGCCAGCAGTTTAACCAGGGCTGGCTACACCTTC
TRBV29-1	TRBJ2-7	.	.	CSVEVVGYEQYF	TGCAGCGTTGAAGTCGTGGGGTACGAGCAGTACTTC
TRBV2	TRBJ1-5	.	.	CASNGQLNQPQHF	TGTGCCAGCAATGGACAGCTCAATCAGCCCCAGCATTTT
TRBV10-3	TRBJ2-1	.	TRBD2	CAIAGVGNEQFF	TGTGCCATAGCGGGAGTTGGCAATGAGCAGTTCTTC
TRBV19	TRBJ1-1	.	.	CASRTPTLGNTEAFF	TGTGCCAGTAGGACACCGACTTTGGGTAACACTGAAGCTTTCTTT
TRBV7-9	TRBJ2-5	once	TRBD2	CASSLDTSGDQETQYF	TGTGCCAGCAGCTTAGATACTAGCGGGGACCAAGAGACCCAGTACTTC
TRBV4-1	TRBJ1-3	.	TRBD1	CASSHPTGARGNTIYF	TGCGCCAGCAGCCACCCCACAGGGGCGCGGGGAAACACCATATATTTT
TRBV4-1	TRBJ2-1	.	TRBD2	CASSPASGGYNEQFF	TGCGCCAGCAGCCCGGCTAGCGGGGGATACAATGAGCAGTTCTTC
TRBV7-8	TRBJ2-7	.	.	CASGRRQDYYEQYF	TGTGCCAGCGGCAGACGACAGGACTACTACGAGCAGTACTTC
TRBV5-1	TRBJ2-3	.	.	CASSFEHTSTDTQYF	TGCGCCAGCAGCTTCGAACACACTAGCACAGATACGCAGTATTTT
TRBV5-1	TRBJ2-5	.	.	CASSLGNGETQYF	TGCGCCAGCAGCTTGGGAAATGGAGAGACCCAGTACTTC
TRBV19	TRBJ2-7	.	.	CASSIGGDSYEQYF	TGTGCCAGTAGTATAGGGGGTGACTCCTACGAGCAGTACTTC
TRBV6-1	TRBJ1-2	once	TRBD1	CASSESGGVGYGYTF	TGTGCCAGCAGCGAATCAGGGGGAGTTGGCTATGGCTACACCTTC
TRBV5-4	TRBJ1-3	.	.	CASSPPGAGNTIYF	TGTGCCAGCAGCCCCCCGGGGGCTGGAAACACCATATATTTT
TRBV30	TRBJ2-3	.	TRBD2	CAWSWGTSGSTDTQYF	TGTGCCTGGAGTTGGGGGACTAGCGGCAGCACAGATACGCAGTATTTT
TRBV28	TRBJ1-1	.	TRBD1	CASSLHEQDRANTEAFF	TGTGCCAGCAGTTTACACGAACAGGACAGGGCTAACACTGAAGCTTTCTTT
TRBV13	TRBJ2-4	.	.	CATAHSGRVAKNIQYF	TGTGCCACCGCCCATTCCGGACGGGTAGCCAAAAACATTCAGTACTTC
TRBV5-4	TRBJ2-7	.	.	CAFRRGYREEQYF	TGTGCCTTCCGGCGGGGATACAGGGAAGAGCAGTACTTC
TRBV9	TRBJ1-2	.	.	CASSVGGDYGYTF	TGTGCCAGCAGCGTAGGCGGGGACTATGGCTACACCTTC
TRBV5-8	TRBJ2-1	once	.	CASSLDRVNEQFF	TGTGCCAGCAGCTTGGACAGGGTTAATGAGCAGTTCTTC
TRBV5-1	TRBJ2-3	.	TRBD2	CASSPQSGRTDTQYF	TGCGCCAGCAGCCCCCAGAGCGGGAGGACAGATACGCAGTATTTT